Sequencing of this T cell receptor beta chain was carried out in a study of CD8 T cells in ankylosing spondylitis. In regard to this clonotype: Its target is unknown.

V lost 3 bases, J lost 7 bases, and 9 bases stayed unmatched. CDR1 is DFQATT and CDR2 is SNEGSKA in the germline V gene (reference sequence). The CDR3 is 15 residues long. It was by quantitative 5'-RACE with molecular barcodes that TCR beta libraries were made. Each CDR3 protein is one row after TCRdb ran MiXCR on the 5' RACE reads. The sample holds more than 60,000 distinct CDR3 sequences; 6.2% are singletons and the top ten take under 6%. The study, taken as a whole, reports: It was reported that disease-linked clones were significantly enriched in matched ankylosing spondylitis synovial fluid.

Sequenced sample: synovial fluid, either unsorted or a sorted T cell fraction (not recorded which). This clonotype was obtained from a male donor with ankylosing spondylitis. The V call is TRBV20-1, the J call TRBJ1-3, with 10 bases lining up with TRBD1. The CDR3 region has the DNA TGCAGTGCTAGTCACACCGGGACAGGGGTTAACACCATATATTTT. It translates to CSASHTGTGVNTIYF.